The 18 T cell receptor beta chains below all came from one sample that was sequenced in a study of technical replicates of blood from a handful of donors. This table comes from immunoSEQ multiplex PCR, and its TCRdb copy is limited to in-frame clones, with some not included. The sample lists 55,000 to 85,000 clones, about 97% occurring once. Specimen: T cells isolated from PBMCs. Source of these receptors: a human donor in good health.

Only one count was recorded for this clone. The gene calls are TRBV7-2 and TRBJ2-1, with 9 bases aligning to TRBD2. This CDR3 is 17 amino acids long. V lost 6 bases to trimming and J lost 3 bases; unmatched junction nucleotides: 12. Looked up from germline, CDR1 is SGHTA and CDR2 is FQGNSA. The CDR3 nucleotides read TGTGCCAGCAGACCCGTATCCGGGACTAGCCTCTACAATGAGCAGTTCTTC. Amino acid sequence: CASRPVSGTSLYNEQFF.

This chain uses TRBV21-1 with TRBJ1-4. TRBV21-1 is shown as a pseudogene. There are 15 residues in the CDR3. The CDR3 spells CASSPHPRGNEKLFF. The CDR3 region has the DNA TGTGCCAGCAGCCCACACCCCCGAGGTAATGAAAAACTGTTTTTT.

The genes are TRBV25-1 and TRBJ2-3; 7 bases fit TRBD1. The CDR3 is 16 amino acids. The junction had 5 bases not matched to a gene; V was cut back by 2 bases and J by 0 bases. From germline, CDR1 is MGHDK and CDR2 SYGVNS. The CDR3 region is CASSEDSGGSTDTQYF. The CDR3 DNA is TGTGCCAGCAGTGAAGATTCAGGGGGAAGCACAGATACGCAGTATTTT.

This chain connects TRBV6-5 to TRBJ2-7, with 7 bases lining up with TRBD1. Germline V gene data show CDR1 as MNHEY and CDR2 as SVGAGI. J lost 5 bases, V lost 7 bases, and 11 bases had no gene match. This CDR3 comprises 14 residues. CDR3 sequence reads: CASTTITGVHEQYF. CDR3 coding DNA: TGTGCCAGCACCACAATTACAGGGGTCCACGAGCAGTACTTC.

V gene TRBV12-5 combines with J gene TRBJ1-3; 9 nucleotides match TRBD1. CDR3 length: 19 amino acids. V gave up 3 bases and J gave up 0 bases; unmatched junction bases: 12. The germline gives CDR1 LGHNT, CDR2 FRNRAP. The CDR3 DNA reads as TGTGCTAGTGGTTTCTTCGGGACAGGGTGGAAGAACTCTGGAAACACCATATATTTT. Translation gives CASGFFGTGWKNSGNTIYF.

J is TRBJ2-7 and V is TRBV29-1; D ambiguous. V was cut by 4 bases and J by 0 bases, with 4 bases left in between. The CDR3 is made up of 11 amino acids. Germline V gene sequence: CDR1 SQVTM, CDR2 ANQGSEA. CDR3 protein: CSVASSYEQYF. The CDR3 nucleotides are TGCAGCGTTGCGAGCTCCTACGAGCAGTACTTC.

The genes are TRBV16 and TRBJ2-1; TRBD2 matches at 13 bases. Germline loops: CDR1 KGHSY, CDR2 FQNENV. The trim removed 5 bases at V and 8 bases at J, leaving 12 bases unmatched. This CDR3 has 17 amino acids. For the CDR3, the DNA is TGTGCCAGCAGCAATATGGGACTAGCGGGAACTTCCGATGAGCAGTTCTTC. It encodes CASSNMGLAGTSDEQFF. The complete variable domain, with remaining parts taken from reference TRBV16 and TRBJ2-1, reads GEEVAQTPKHLVRGEGQKAKLYCAPIKGHSYVFWYQQVLKNEFKFLISFQNENVFDETGMPKERFSAKCLPNSPCSLEIQATKLEDSAVYFCASSNMGLAGTSDEQFFGPGTRLTVL.

Only one count was recorded for this clone. This chain connects TRBV18 to TRBJ2-5; 13 bases agree with TRBD2. The germline V gene has CDR1 KGHSH and CDR2 LQKENI. The V gene end was trimmed by 0 bases and the J gene end by 4 bases; junction bases not matched to a gene: 8. This CDR3 region has 18 residues. CDR3 amino acids: CASSPPYGTSGTVETQYF. CDR3 nucleotide sequence: TGTGCCAGCTCACCACCCTATGGGACTAGCGGGACGGTAGAGACCCAGTACTTC.

The chain has TRBV28 and TRBJ2-7, with D perhaps matching TRBD2 (5 bases). Germline lookup yields CDR1 MDHEN and CDR2 SYDVKM. This CDR3 contains 14 residues. The V end was cut by 3 bases, the J end by 5 bases, with 14 bases between. The DNA for the CDR3 is TGTGCCAGCAGTTTTTTTCGGGTTAGCGACGAGCAGTACTTC. It codes for CASSFFRVSDEQYF.

This clone is a singleton in its sample. V usage is TRBV23-1 and J usage is TRBJ2-1; 8 nucleotides align to TRBD1. TRBV23-1 is an open reading frame, and its role is uncertain. The ends lost 4 bases at V and 0 bases at J; junction bases unmatched: 2. This CDR3 is 15 amino acids long. As DNA, the CDR3 is TGCGCCAGCAGTCGTACAGGGGGCTCCTACAATGAGCAGTTCTTC. Protein sequence: CASSRTGGSYNEQFF.

The chain employs TRBV27 and TRBJ2-5, with D maybe TRBD2 (5 bases). The germline V gene has CDR1 MNHEY and CDR2 SMNVEV (reference sequence). The CDR3 totals 14 residues. Trimming pared 1 base from V and 4 bases from J, leaving 10 bases between. The CDR3 DNA sequence: TGTGCCAGCAGTTTATTAGGGAGTCGAGAGACCCAGTACTTC. Translated: CASSLLGSRETQYF.

A single count supports this clone. V is TRBV11-3 and J is TRBJ2-7; 7 bases fit TRBD1. The junction had 11 bases not matched to a gene; V was cut back by 3 bases and J by 6 bases. The CDR3 extends over 15 amino acids. CDR1 and CDR2 from the germline V gene are SGHNT and YENEEA. The CDR3 loop is CASSFGGTGVGEQYF. The CDR3 bases are TGTGCCAGCAGCTTTGGGGGCACAGGGGTAGGCGAGCAGTACTTC.

This chain connects TRBV5-4 to TRBJ2-4, with 9 positions matching TRBD1. The CDR3 totals 16 residues. V shed 3 bases and J 8 bases; nucleotides not matched to a gene: 12. The germline CDR1 and CDR2 sequences are SGHNT and YYREEE (reference sequence). The chain's CDR3 is CASSWGQGEVGDIQYF. The CDR3 DNA reads as TGTGCCAGCAGCTGGGGACAGGGTGAGGTTGGGGACATTCAGTACTTC.

The chain combines TRBV5-6 with TRBJ2-3; 7 bases map to TRBD2. Per the germline V gene, CDR1 is SGHDT and CDR2 is YYEEEE. The V segment lost 2 bases and the J segment 4 bases; nucleotides outside the gene matches: 4. CDR3 length: 14 amino acids. The CDR3 sequence: CASSLGSGSDTQYF. As DNA, the CDR3 is TGTGCCAGCAGCTTAGGTAGCGGGTCAGATACGCAGTATTTT.

V usage is TRBV6-5 and J usage is TRBJ2-3, with 12 bases identical to TRBD2. Looked up from germline, CDR1 is MNHEY and CDR2 is SVGAGI. The CDR3 is made up of 14 amino acids. The V segment lost 5 bases and the J segment 5 bases; nucleotides outside the gene matches: 2. DNA for the CDR3: TGTGCCAGCAGTCGACTAGCGGGAGAAGATACGCAGTATTTT. Translating gives CASSRLAGEDTQYF.

The chain joins TRBV28 to TRBJ1-2; TRBD1 agrees at 7 bases. The V and J ends lost 7 bases and 2 bases, in that order; junction bases with no gene match: 4. From germline, CDR1 is MDHEN and CDR2 SYDVKM. The CDR3 spans 13 residues. The DNA of the CDR3 is TGTGCCAGCACCCTGGACAGGAACTATGGCTACACCTTC. This translates into CASTLDRNYGYTF.

This sequence joins TRBV4-1 and TRBJ2-7; 10 bases are shared with TRBD2. With 5 bases clipped from V and 3 bases from J, the junction kept 7 bases outside the gene matches. The germline V gene has CDR1 MGHRA and CDR2 YSYEKL. The CDR3 loop spans 15 amino acids. The CDR3 DNA sequence: TGCGCCAGCAGCGGTTTTACTAGCGGGGACTACGAGCAGTACTTC. Amino acids: CASSGFTSGDYEQYF.

This clone was recorded only once. The chain couples TRBV29-1 to TRBJ2-2; TRBD2 agrees at 9 bases. Germline trimming cut 7 bases from V and 7 bases from J; bases unmatched to any gene: 7. The CDR3 contains 13 residues. Germline lookup yields CDR1 SQVTM and CDR2 ANQGSEA. The CDR3 loop reads CSGASGDLGELFF. As DNA, the CDR3 is TGCAGCGGGGCTAGCGGGGACCTCGGGGAGCTGTTTTTT.